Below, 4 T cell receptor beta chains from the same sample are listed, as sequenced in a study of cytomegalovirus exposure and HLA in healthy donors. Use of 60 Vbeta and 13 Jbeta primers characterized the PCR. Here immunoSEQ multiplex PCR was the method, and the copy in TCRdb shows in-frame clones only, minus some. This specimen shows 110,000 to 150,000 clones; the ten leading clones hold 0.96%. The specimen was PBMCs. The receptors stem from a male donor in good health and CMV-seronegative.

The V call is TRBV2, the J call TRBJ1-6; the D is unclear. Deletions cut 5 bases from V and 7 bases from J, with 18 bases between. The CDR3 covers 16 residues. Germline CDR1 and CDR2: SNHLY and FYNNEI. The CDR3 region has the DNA TGTGCCAGCAGTCCCGAAATTACTCTCTTGAATTCACCCCTCCACTTT. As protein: CASSPEITLLNSPLHF.

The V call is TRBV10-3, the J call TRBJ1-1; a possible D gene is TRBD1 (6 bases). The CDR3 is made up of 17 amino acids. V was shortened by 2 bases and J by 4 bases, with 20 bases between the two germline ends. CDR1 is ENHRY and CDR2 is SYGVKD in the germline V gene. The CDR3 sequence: CAISERLGADFATEAFF. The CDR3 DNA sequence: TGTGCCATCAGTGAGAGGCTGGGGGCTGATTTTGCCACTGAAGCTTTCTTT.

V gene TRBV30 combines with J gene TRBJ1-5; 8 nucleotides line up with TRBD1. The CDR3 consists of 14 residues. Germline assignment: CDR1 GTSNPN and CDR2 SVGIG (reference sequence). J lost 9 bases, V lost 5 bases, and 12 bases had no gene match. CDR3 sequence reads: CAWRGTGSLTPQHF. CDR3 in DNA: TGTGCCTGGCGAGGGACAGGCTCTTTGACGCCCCAGCATTTT.

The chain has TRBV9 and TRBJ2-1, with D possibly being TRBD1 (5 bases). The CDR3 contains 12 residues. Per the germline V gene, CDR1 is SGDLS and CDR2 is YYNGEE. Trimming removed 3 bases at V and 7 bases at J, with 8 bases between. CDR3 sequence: CASSARVNEQFF. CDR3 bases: TGTGCCAGCAGCGCCAGGGTAAATGAGCAGTTCTTC.